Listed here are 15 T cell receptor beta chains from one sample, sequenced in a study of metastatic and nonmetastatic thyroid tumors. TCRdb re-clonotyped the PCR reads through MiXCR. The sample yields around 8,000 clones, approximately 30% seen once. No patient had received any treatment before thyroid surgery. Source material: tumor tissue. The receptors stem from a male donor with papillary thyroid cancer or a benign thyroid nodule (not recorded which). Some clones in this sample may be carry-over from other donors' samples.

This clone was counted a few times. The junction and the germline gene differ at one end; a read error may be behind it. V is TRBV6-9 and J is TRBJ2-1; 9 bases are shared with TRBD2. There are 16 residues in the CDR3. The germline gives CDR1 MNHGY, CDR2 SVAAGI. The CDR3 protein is CASRALLAGFYNEQFF. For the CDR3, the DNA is TGCGCCAGCAGAGCCCTCCTAGCGGGATTTTACAATGAGCAGTTCTTC.

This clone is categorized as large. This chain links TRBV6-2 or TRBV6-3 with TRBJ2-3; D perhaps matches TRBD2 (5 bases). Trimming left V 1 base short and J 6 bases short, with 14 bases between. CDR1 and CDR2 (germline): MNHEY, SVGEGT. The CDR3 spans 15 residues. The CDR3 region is CASSYLSLGADTQYF. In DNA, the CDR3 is TGTGCCAGCAGTTACTTATCACTAGGAGCCGATACGCAGTATTTT.

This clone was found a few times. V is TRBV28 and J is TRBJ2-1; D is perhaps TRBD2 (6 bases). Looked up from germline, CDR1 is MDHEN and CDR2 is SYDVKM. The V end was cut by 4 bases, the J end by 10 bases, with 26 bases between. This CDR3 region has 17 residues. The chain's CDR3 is CASSSLDPGLPAEEQFF. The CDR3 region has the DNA TGTGCCAGCAGTTCTCTGGATCCGGGACTGCCGGCGGAAGAGCAGTTCTTC.

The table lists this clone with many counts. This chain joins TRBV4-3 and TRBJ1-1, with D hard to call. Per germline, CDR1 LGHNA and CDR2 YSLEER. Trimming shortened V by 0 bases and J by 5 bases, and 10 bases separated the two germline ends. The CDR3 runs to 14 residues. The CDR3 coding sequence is TGCGCCAGCAGCCAAGAGGGGATCGGGACTGAAGCTTTCTTT. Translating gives CASSQEGIGTEAFF.

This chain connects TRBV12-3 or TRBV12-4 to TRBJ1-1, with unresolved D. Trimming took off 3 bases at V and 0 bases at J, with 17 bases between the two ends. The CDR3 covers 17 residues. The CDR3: CASSFVGRLPVNTEAFF. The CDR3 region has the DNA TGTGCCAGCAGTTTTGTAGGTAGGCTTCCAGTGAACACTGAAGCTTTCTTT.

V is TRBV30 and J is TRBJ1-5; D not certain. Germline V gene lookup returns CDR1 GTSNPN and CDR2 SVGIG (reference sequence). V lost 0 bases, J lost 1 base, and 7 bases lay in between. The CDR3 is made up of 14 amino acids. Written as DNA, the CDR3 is TGTGCCTGGAGTGTAGGTAGAAGCAATCAGCCCCAGCATTTT. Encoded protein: CAWSVGRSNQPQHF.

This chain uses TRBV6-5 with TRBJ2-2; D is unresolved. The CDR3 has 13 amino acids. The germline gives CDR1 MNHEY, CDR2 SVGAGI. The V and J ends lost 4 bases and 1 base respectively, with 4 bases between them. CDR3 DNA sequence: TGTGCCAGCAGTTGGGAGAACACCGGGGAGCTGTTTTTT. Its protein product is CASSWENTGELFF.

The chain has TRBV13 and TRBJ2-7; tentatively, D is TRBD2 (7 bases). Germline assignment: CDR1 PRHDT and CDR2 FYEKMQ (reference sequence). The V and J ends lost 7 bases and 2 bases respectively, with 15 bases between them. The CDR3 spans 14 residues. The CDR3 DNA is TGTGCCAGCAACCGCGGGGGCCTGACCTACGAGCAGTACTTC. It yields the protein CASNRGGLTYEQYF.

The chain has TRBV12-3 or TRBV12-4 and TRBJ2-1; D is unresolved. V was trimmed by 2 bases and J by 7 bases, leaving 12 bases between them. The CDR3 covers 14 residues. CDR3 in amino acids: CASSLFDSHNEQFF. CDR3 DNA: TGTGCCAGCAGTTTATTCGATAGTCATAATGAGCAGTTCTTC.

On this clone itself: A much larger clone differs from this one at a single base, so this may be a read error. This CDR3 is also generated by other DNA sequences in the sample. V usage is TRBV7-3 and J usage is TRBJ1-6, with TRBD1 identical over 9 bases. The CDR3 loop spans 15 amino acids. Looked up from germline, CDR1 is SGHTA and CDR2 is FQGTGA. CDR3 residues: CASSETGGLGSPLHF. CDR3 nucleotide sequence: TGTGCCAGCAGTGAAACAGGGGGCTTAGGTTCACCCCTCCACTTC. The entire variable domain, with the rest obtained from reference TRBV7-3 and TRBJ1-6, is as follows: GAGVSQTPSNKVTEKGKYVELRCDPISGHTALYWYRQSLGQGPEFLIYFQGTGAADDSGLPNDRFFAVRPEGSVSTLKIQRTERGDSAVYLCASSETGGLGSPLHFGNGTRLTVT.

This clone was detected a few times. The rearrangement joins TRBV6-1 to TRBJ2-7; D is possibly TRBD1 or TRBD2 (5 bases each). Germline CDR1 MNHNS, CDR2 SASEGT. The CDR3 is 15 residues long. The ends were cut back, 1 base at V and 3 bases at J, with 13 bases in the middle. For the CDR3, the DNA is TGTGCCAGCAGTGAAGGAGGGGCGGCCCTCTACGAGCAGTACTTC. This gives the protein CASSEGGAALYEQYF.

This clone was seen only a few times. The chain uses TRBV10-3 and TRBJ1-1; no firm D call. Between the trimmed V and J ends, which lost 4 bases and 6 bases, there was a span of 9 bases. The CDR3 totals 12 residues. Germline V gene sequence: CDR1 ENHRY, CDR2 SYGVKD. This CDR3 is CAISGGVAEAFF. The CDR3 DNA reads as TGTGCCATCAGTGGTGGGGTGGCTGAAGCTTTCTTT.

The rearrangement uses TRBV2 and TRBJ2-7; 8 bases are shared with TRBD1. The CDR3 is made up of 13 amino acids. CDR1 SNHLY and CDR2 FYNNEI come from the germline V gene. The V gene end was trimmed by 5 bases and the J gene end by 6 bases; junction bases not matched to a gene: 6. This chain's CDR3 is CASSSRTGSEQYV. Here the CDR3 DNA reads TGTGCCAGCAGTTCCAGGACAGGGTCCGAGCAGTACGTC.

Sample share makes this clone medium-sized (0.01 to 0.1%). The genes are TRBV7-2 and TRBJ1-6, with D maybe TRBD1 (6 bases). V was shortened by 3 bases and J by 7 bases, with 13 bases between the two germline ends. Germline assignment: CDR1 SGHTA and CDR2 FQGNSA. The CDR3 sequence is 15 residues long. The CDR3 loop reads CASSFQPGANSPLHF. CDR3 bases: TGTGCCAGCAGCTTTCAACCAGGGGCCAATTCACCCCTCCACTTT.

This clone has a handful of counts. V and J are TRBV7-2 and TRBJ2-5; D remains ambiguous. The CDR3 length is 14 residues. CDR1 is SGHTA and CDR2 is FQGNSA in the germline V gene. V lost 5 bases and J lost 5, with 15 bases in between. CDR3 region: CASSPGRFGETQYF. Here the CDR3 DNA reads TGTGCCAGCAGCCCCGGACGTTTTGGGGAGACCCAGTACTTC.